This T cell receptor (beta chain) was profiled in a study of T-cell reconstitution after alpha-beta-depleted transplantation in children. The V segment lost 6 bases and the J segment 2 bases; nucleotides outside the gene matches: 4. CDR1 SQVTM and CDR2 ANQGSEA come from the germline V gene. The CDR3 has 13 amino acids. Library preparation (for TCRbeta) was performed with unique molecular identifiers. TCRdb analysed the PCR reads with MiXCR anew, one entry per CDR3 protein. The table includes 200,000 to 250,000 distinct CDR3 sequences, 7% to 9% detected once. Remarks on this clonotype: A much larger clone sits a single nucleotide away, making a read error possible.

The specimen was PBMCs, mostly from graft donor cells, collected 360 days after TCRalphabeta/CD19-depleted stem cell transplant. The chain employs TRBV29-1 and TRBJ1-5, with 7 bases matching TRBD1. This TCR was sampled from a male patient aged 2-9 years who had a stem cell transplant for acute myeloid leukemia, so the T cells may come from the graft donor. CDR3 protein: CSVAGQCNQPQHF. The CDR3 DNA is TGCAGCGTCGCGGGACAGTGCAATCAGCCCCAGCATTTT.